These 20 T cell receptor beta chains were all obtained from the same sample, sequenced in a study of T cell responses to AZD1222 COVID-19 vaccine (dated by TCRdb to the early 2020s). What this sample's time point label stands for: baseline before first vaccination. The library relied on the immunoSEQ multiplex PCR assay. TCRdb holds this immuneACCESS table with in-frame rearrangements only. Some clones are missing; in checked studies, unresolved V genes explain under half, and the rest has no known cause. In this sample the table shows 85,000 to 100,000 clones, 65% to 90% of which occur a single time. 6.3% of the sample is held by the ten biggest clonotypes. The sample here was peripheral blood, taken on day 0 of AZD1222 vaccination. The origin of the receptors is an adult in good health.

CDR3 region: CASSPRQSYEQYF. CDR3 DNA: TGTGCCAGCAGCCCTCGACAGTCCTACGAGCAGTACTTC. V is TRBV7-8 and J is TRBJ2-7; the D gene is possibly TRBD1 (5 bases). Germline assignment: CDR1 SGHVS and CDR2 FQNEAQ. The CDR3 is made up of 13 amino acids. The ends were cut back, 5 bases at V and 1 base at J, with 9 bases in the middle.

DNA for the CDR3: TGCGCCAGCAGCCAAGTAGGACTCAACCGAGCTTTCTTT. Translation gives CASSQVGLNRAFF. The chain carries TRBV4-3 and TRBJ1-1; no definite D call. Looked up from germline, CDR1 is LGHNA and CDR2 is YSLEER. The length of the CDR3 is 13 residues. The V and J ends lost 1 base and 10 bases respectively, with 13 bases between them.

CDR3 nucleotides: TGTGCCAGCAGCTCCCGTGACAGCGGCTACACCTTC. This sequence encodes CASSSRDSGYTF. This chain uses TRBV5-4 with TRBJ1-2; a weak D match, TRBD1 (5 bases). This CDR3 is built from 12 residues. V shed 3 bases and J shed 8 bases, with 11 bases lying between them. Per the germline V gene, CDR1 is SGHNT and CDR2 is YYREEE (reference sequence).

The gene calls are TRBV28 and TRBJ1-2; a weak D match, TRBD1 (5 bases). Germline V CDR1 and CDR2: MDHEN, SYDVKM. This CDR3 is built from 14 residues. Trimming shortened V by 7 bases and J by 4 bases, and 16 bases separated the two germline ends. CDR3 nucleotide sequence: TGTGCCAGCAACCCCCCCGCAGGGTGCTATGGCTACACCTTC. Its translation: CASNPPAGCYGYTF.

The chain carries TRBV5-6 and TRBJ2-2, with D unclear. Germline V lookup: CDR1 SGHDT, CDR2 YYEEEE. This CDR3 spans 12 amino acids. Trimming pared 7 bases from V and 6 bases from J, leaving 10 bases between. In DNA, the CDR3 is TGTGCCAGCTCTTTAAGACCCGGGGAGCTGTTTTTT. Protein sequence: CASSLRPGELFF. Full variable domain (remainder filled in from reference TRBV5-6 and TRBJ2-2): DAGVTQSPTHLIKTRGQQVTLRCSPKSGHDTVSWYQQALGQGPQFIFQYYEEEERQRGNFPDRFSGHQFPNYSSELNVNALLLGDSALYLCASSLRPGELFFGEGSRLTVL.

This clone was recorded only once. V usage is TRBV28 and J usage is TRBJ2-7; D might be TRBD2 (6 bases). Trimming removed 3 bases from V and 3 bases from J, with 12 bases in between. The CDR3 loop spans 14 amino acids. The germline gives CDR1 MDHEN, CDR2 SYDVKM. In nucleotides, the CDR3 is TGTGCCAGCAGTTTTAGAGCGGGCTACTACGAGCAGTACTTC. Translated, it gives CASSFRAGYYEQYF.

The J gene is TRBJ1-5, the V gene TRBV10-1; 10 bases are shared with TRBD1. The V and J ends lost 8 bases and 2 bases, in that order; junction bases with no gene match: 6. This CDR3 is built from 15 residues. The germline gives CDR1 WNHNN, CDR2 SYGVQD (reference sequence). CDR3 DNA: TGCGCCAGCCAGGGACAGGGGAACTGCAATCAGCCCCAGCATTTT. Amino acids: CASQGQGNCNQPQHF.

CDR3 sequence: CASRPGLAHNEQFF. DNA for the CDR3: TGTGCCAGCAGACCGGGACTAGCGCACAATGAGCAGTTCTTC. The chain has TRBV9 and TRBJ2-1; TRBD2 matches 10 bases. J gave up 5 bases and V 5 bases, and 4 bases lay outside the gene matches. CDR3 length equals 14 residues. Germline values: CDR1 SGDLS, CDR2 YYNGEE.

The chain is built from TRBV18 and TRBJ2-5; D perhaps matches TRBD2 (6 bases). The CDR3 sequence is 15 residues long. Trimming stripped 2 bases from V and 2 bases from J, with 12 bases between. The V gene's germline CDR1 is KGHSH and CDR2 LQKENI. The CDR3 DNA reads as TGTGCCAGCTCACCATGGGGGAGGAAGCAAGAGACCCAGTACTTC. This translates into CASSPWGRKQETQYF. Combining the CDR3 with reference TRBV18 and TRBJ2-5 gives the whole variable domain NAGVMQNPRHLVRRRGQEARLRCSPMKGHSHVYWYRQLPEEGLKFMVYLQKENIIDESGMPKERFSAEFPKEGPSILRIQQVVRGDSAAYFCASSPWGRKQETQYFGPGTRLLVL.

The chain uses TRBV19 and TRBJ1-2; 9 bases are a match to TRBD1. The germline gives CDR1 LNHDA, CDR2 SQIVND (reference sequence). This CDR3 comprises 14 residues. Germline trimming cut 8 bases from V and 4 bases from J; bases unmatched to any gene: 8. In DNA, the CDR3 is TGTGCCAGTGCGGACAGGGGCCCAACCTATGGCTACACCTTC. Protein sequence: CASADRGPTYGYTF.

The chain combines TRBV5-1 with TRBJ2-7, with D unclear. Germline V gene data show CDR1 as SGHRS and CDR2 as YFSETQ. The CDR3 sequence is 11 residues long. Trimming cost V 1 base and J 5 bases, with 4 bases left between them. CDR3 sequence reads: CASSLFDEQYF. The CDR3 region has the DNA TGCGCCAGCAGCTTGTTCGACGAGCAGTACTTC.

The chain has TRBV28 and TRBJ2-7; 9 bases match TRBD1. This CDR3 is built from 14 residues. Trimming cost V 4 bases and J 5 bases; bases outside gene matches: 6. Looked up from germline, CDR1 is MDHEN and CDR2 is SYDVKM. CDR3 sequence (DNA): TGTGCCAGCAGTTCGGGACAGGGCCCCCACGAGCAGTACTTC. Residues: CASSSGQGPHEQYF.

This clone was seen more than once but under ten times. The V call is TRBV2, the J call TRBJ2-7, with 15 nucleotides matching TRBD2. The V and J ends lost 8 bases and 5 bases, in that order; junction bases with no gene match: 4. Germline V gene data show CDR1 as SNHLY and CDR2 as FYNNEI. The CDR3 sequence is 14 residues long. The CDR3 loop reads CASEGTSGRNEQYF. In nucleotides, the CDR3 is TGTGCCAGCGAAGGGACTAGCGGGAGGAACGAGCAGTACTTC.

CDR3 in DNA: TGTGCCAGCAGCTTGGAGGGACCGACCCACAATGAGCAGTTCTTC. Its translation is CASSLEGPTHNEQFF. This chain connects TRBV7-2 to TRBJ2-1; D is perhaps TRBD2 (6 bases). Trimming left V 3 bases short and J 5 bases short, with 14 bases between. CDR1 is SGHTA and CDR2 is FQGNSA in the germline V gene. This CDR3 is built from 15 residues.

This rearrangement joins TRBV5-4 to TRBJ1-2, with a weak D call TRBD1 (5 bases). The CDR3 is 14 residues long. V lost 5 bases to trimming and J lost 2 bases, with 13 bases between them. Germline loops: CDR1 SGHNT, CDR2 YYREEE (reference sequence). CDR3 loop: CASSVIGGNYGYTF. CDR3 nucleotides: TGTGCCAGCAGTGTCATTGGGGGGAACTATGGCTACACCTTC.

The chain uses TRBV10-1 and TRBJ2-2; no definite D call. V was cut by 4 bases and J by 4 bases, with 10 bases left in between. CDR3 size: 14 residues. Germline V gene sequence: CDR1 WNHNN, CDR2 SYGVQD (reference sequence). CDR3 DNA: TGCGCCAGCAGTGCGGTCGGGCCCACCGGGGAGCTGTTTTTT. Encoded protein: CASSAVGPTGELFF.

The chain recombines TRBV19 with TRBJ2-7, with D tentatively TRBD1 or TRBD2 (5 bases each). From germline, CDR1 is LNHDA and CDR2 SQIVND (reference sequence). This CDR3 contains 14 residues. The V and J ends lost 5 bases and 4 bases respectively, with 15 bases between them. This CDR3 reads CASSPLGTGYEQYF. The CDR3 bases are TGTGCCAGTAGTCCCCTCGGGACGGGGTACGAGCAGTACTTC.

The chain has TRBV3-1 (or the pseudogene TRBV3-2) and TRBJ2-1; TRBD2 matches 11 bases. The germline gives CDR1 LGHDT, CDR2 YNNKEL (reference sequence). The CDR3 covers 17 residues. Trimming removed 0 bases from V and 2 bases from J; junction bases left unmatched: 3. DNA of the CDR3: TGTGCCAGCAGCCAAGAATCGACTAGCGGGGCCTACAATGAGCAGTTCTTC. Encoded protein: CASSQESTSGAYNEQFF.

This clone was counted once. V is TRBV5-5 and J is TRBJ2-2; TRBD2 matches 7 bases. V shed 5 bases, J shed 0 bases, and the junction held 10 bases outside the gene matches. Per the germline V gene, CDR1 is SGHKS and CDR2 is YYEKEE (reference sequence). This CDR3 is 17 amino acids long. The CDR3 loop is CASRTPPRGANTGELFF. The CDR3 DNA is TGTGCCAGCAGAACCCCTCCACGGGGGGCGAACACCGGGGAGCTGTTTTTT.

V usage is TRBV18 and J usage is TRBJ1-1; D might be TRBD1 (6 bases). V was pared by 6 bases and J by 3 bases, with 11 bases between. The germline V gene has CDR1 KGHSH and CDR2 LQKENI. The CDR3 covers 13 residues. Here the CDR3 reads CASSLNRDTEAFF. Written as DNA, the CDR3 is TGTGCCAGCTCCCTAAACAGGGACACTGAAGCTTTCTTT.